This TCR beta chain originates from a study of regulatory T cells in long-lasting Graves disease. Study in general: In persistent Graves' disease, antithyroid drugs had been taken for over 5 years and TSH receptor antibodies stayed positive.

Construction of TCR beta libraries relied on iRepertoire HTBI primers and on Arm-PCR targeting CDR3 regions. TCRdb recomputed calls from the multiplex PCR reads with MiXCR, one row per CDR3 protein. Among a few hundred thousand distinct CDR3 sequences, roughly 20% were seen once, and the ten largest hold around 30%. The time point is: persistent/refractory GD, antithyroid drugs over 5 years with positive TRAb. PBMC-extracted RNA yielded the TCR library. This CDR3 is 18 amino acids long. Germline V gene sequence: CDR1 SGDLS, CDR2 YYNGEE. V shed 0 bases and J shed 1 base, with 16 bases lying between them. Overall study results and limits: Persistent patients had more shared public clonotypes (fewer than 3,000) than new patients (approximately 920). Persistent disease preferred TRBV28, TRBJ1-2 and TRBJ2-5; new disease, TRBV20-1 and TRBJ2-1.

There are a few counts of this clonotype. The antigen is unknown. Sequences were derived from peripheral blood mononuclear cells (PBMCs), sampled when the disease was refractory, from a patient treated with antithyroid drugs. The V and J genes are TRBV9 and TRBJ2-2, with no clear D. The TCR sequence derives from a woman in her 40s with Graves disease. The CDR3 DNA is TGTGCCAGCAGCGTAGAGGGAAAGGGCCGGAGGAACACCGGGGAGCTGTTTTTT. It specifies CASSVEGKGRRNTGELFF.